The 26 T cell receptor beta chains in this list originate from one sample, sequenced in a study of T cells in Graves' hyperthyroidism and ophthalmopathy. RNA transcripts provided the source from which TCR beta CDR3 regions were amplified. First-round RT-PCR with HTBI primers amplified the TCR CDR3 region. TCRdb reanalysed the multiplex PCR reads using MiXCR and keeps one entry per CDR3 protein. The repertoire consists of some 800,000 distinct CDR3 sequences, with roughly 40% occurring once and the leading ten covering roughly 8.3%. Input material: blood. These receptors were taken from a man younger than 35 with Graves' hyperthyroidism.

The count of this clonotype is one. The CDR3 bases are TGTGCCAGCAGCTTAACCCTCACAGGGGGAGAGACCCAGTACTTC. It specifies CASSLTLTGGETQYF. The V gene is TRBV7-6, the J gene TRBJ2-5, with 8 positions matching TRBD1. V shed 2 bases, J shed 4 bases, and the junction held 6 bases outside the gene matches. This CDR3 contains 15 residues. CDR1 and CDR2 (germline): SGHVS, FNYEAQ.

The chain links TRBV9 to TRBJ1-4, with D possibly matching TRBD1 (6 bases). The germline V gene has CDR1 SGDLS and CDR2 YYNGEE. The CDR3 length is 15 residues. V was clipped by 3 bases and J by 8 bases, with 17 bases between them. CDR3 amino acids: CASSASTGSREKLFF. In DNA, the CDR3 is TGTGCCAGCAGCGCTAGCACAGGGTCGAGGGAAAAACTGTTTTTT.

In its sample, this clonotype was seen many times. CDR3: CSVDRDTGELFF. CDR3 bases: TGCAGCGTTGACAGGGACACCGGGGAGCTGTTTTTT. This sequence joins TRBV29-1 and TRBJ2-2; perhaps TRBD1 as D (5 bases). CDR1 is SQVTM, CDR2 ANQGSEA, per germline. The ends were cut back, 3 bases at V and 3 bases at J, with 5 bases in the middle. This CDR3 is built from 12 residues.

This clonotype showed up many times. For the CDR3, the DNA is TGTGCCAGCAGGGACAGGGGGCTTAGGTCACCCCTCCACTTT. It is translated as CASRDRGLRSPLHF. The chain combines TRBV11-3 with TRBJ1-6; 11 bases match TRBD1. Germline V gene data show CDR1 as SGHNT and CDR2 as YENEEA. With 6 bases clipped from V and 10 bases from J, the junction kept 5 bases outside the gene matches. This CDR3 has 14 residues.

The V call is TRBV29-1, the J call TRBJ2-7; 7 bases agree with TRBD2. CDR1 and CDR2 from the germline V gene are SQVTM and ANQGSEA. This CDR3 region has 15 residues. The ends lost 3 bases at V and 2 bases at J; junction bases unmatched: 10. Here the CDR3 DNA reads TGCAGCGTTGAGTTAAGCGGGACGGGGGCCTACGAGCAGTACTTC. Its protein product is CSVELSGTGAYEQYF.

This clonotype showed up just a few times. V is TRBV2 and J is TRBJ2-2; 12 bases are a match to TRBD2. In germline, CDR1 is SNHLY, CDR2 FYNNEI. The CDR3 covers 19 residues. With V trimmed by 6 bases and J by 7 bases, 18 bases remained unmatched. CDR3 in DNA: TGTGCCAGCAGCCGGGACAGGAAAAGACTAGCGGGAGATGACGGGGAGCTGTTTTTT. Its translation is CASSRDRKRLAGDDGELFF.

This chain uses TRBV7-2 with TRBJ2-7; 7 bases fit TRBD2. CDR1 and CDR2 from the germline V gene are SGHTA and FQGNSA. CDR3 length: 14 residues. V shed 5 bases and J 3 bases; nucleotides not matched to a gene: 7. This chain's CDR3 is CASSDGTMGYEQYF. The CDR3 region has the DNA TGTGCCAGCAGCGATGGGACTATGGGCTACGAGCAGTACTTC.

This clonotype was seen only a few times. The chain recombines TRBV9 with TRBJ2-7, with a possible D match to TRBD1 (6 bases). The CDR3 totals 15 residues. V was clipped by 4 bases and J by 2 bases, with 16 bases between them. Germline V gene sequence: CDR1 SGDLS, CDR2 YYNGEE. DNA of the CDR3: TGTGCCAGCAGCCCGAATTGGGACACAGCCTACGAGCAGTACTTC. Protein: CASSPNWDTAYEQYF.

There are many counts of this clonotype. The chain recombines TRBV10-3 with TRBJ2-7; 7 bases match TRBD1. The CDR3 is 13 amino acids. From germline, CDR1 is ENHRY and CDR2 SYGVKD. J gave up 6 bases and V 5 bases, and 7 bases lay outside the gene matches. The CDR3 spells CAISHQQGTEQYF. The CDR3 bases are TGTGCCATCAGTCATCAACAGGGGACCGAGCAGTACTTC.

This clonotype was found many times. The chain joins TRBV2 to TRBJ1-1, with 9 bases fitting TRBD1. V dropped 6 bases and J dropped 3; count of bases not matched to a gene: 8. The CDR3 loop spans 15 amino acids. Germline V gene data show CDR1 as SNHLY and CDR2 as FYNNEI. CDR3: CASRSDRGGYTEAFF. CDR3 DNA: TGTGCCAGCAGGTCGGACAGGGGAGGATACACTGAAGCTTTCTTT.

The gene calls are TRBV12-3 or TRBV12-4 and TRBJ1-4, with 7 bases lining up with TRBD1. Trimming cost V 8 bases and J 8 bases; bases outside gene matches: 8. The CDR3 runs to 13 residues. The chain's CDR3 is CASQRTGGEKLFF. The CDR3 nucleotides are TGTGCCAGCCAACGGACAGGAGGGGAAAAACTGTTTTTT.

The rearrangement joins TRBV7-2 to TRBJ2-2; TRBD2 matches 9 bases. Trimming cost V 3 bases and J 6 bases; bases outside gene matches: 5. Germline loops: CDR1 SGHTA, CDR2 FQGNSA. The CDR3 runs 15 residues. The CDR3 loop reads CASSFSGSASGELFF. For the CDR3, the DNA is TGTGCCAGCAGCTTTAGCGGGAGTGCTTCCGGGGAGCTGTTTTTT.

V gene TRBV20-1 combines with J gene TRBJ2-5; maybe TRBD1 (6 bases). CDR3 length: 11 residues. Germline V lookup: CDR1 DFQATT, CDR2 SNEGSKA (reference sequence). V lost 7 bases, J lost 2 bases, and 8 bases lay in between. CDR3 nucleotide sequence: TGCAGTGGTACAGGGCAAGAGACCCAGTACTTC. Translating it yields CSGTGQETQYF.

This sequence joins TRBV5-1 and TRBJ1-1, with 9 positions matching TRBD1. The germline V gene has CDR1 SGHRS and CDR2 YFSETQ. With 5 bases clipped from V and 2 bases from J, the junction kept 7 bases outside the gene matches. CDR3 length equals 15 residues. In nucleotides, the CDR3 is TGCGCCAGCAGGGGACAGGGCCATACCAACACTGAAGCTTTCTTT. Amino acids: CASRGQGHTNTEAFF.

This clonotype was counted many times. The chain recombines TRBV20-1 with TRBJ2-5; possibly TRBD2 for D (6 bases). Germline values: CDR1 DFQATT, CDR2 SNEGSKA (reference sequence). The CDR3 runs 16 residues. V was cut by 3 bases and J by 2 bases, with 19 bases left in between. This CDR3 reads CSARGTGLSIQETQYF. The CDR3 bases are TGCAGTGCTAGGGGGACGGGACTTTCAATTCAAGAGACCCAGTACTTC.

Concerning this clonotype: Just one base apart from a much larger clone, this may be a read error. The CDR3 end shows no conserved phenylalanine or tryptophan, and so a read error is likely. The gene calls are TRBV7-3 and TRBJ2-7; 8 bases agree with TRBD2. V lost 5 bases and J lost 5; bases outside the gene matches: 8. Germline assignment: CDR1 SGHTA and CDR2 FQGTGA. This CDR3 comprises 14 residues. CDR3: CASSQGLDRDEQYL. In DNA, the CDR3 is TGTGCCAGCAGCCAGGGACTAGATCGAGACGAGCAGTACCTC.

This clonotype was observed once. The chain couples TRBV7-8 to TRBJ1-2, with D maybe TRBD1 (6 bases). CDR1 and CDR2 from the germline V gene are SGHVS and FQNEAQ. V lost 5 bases to trimming and J lost 6 bases, with 16 bases between them. This CDR3 spans 14 amino acids. Written as DNA, the CDR3 is TGTGCCAGCAGCCTTATACAGGGAGCGGATGGCTACACCTTC. Translated, it gives CASSLIQGADGYTF.

This clonotype occurred many times. CDR3 region: CAIGRVNTEAFF. The CDR3 nucleotides read TGTGCCATCGGGCGCGTGAACACTGAAGCTTTCTTT. The chain links TRBV10-3 to TRBJ1-1, with D uncertain. V was pared by 8 bases and J by 0 bases, with 7 bases between. CDR1 and CDR2 (germline): ENHRY, SYGVKD. This CDR3 has 12 residues.

This clonotype came up many times. The rearrangement joins TRBV19 to TRBJ1-5; no clear D gene. The CDR3 covers 13 residues. Germline CDR1 reads LNHDA; CDR2 reads SQIVND (reference sequence). V dropped 2 bases and J dropped 5 bases, with 7 bases sitting between them. As DNA, the CDR3 is TGTGCCAGTAGTATAAGTCTTTATCAGCCCCAGCATTTT. It yields the protein CASSISLYQPQHF.

The J gene is TRBJ2-7, the V gene TRBV6-5, with D unclear. The CDR3 extends over 13 amino acids. Trimming removed 8 bases at V and 4 bases at J, with 15 bases between. Per germline, CDR1 MNHEY and CDR2 SVGAGI. The chain's CDR3 is CASSPRTRYEQYF. The CDR3 DNA reads as TGTGCCAGCTCCCCGCGGACCCGGTACGAGCAGTACTTC.

This chain links TRBV29-1 with TRBJ2-7; 12 bases are shared with TRBD2. The germline V gene has CDR1 SQVTM and CDR2 ANQGSEA. Trimming at V came to 4 bases and at J to 4 bases, leaving 2 bases not matched to a gene. The CDR3 runs 13 residues. The CDR3 reads CSVVGTSGYEQYF. For the CDR3, the DNA is TGCAGCGTTGTCGGGACTAGCGGGTACGAGCAGTACTTC.

The J gene is TRBJ1-6, the V gene TRBV4-3; D ambiguous. CDR1 LGHNA and CDR2 YSLEER come from the germline V gene. Between the trimmed V and J ends, which lost 1 base and 13 bases, there was a span of 14 bases. The CDR3 is made up of 14 amino acids. CDR3 amino acids: CASSQAVIPGPLHF. As DNA, the CDR3 is TGCGCCAGCAGCCAAGCGGTTATACCGGGGCCCCTCCACTTT.

The rearrangement uses TRBV9 and TRBJ2-5, with 8 bases that match TRBD2. Germline V gene data show CDR1 as SGDLS and CDR2 as YYNGEE. The V and J ends lost 0 bases and 6 bases, in that order; junction bases with no gene match: 7. The CDR3 runs to 15 residues. The CDR3 region is CASSVASGSGKTQYF. The CDR3 nucleotides are TGTGCCAGCAGCGTAGCCAGCGGGAGTGGGAAGACCCAGTACTTC.

This clonotype was seen many times. J is TRBJ2-5 and V is TRBV20-1; D remains ambiguous. The CDR3 has 11 amino acids. Trimming pared 5 bases from V and 5 bases from J, leaving 9 bases between. CDR1 is DFQATT, CDR2 SNEGSKA, per germline (reference sequence). The CDR3 loop reads CSAHPQETQYF. Written as DNA, the CDR3 is TGCAGTGCTCACCCTCAGGAGACCCAGTACTTC.

This clonotype appeared many times. The chain employs TRBV5-5 and TRBJ1-2; 8 nucleotides agree with TRBD1. CDR1 SGHKS and CDR2 YYEKEE come from the germline V gene (reference sequence). V gave up 3 bases and J gave up 8 bases; unmatched junction bases: 12. The CDR3 contains 15 residues. The CDR3 sequence is CASSSTSGGSVGYTF. CDR3 in DNA: TGTGCCAGCAGCTCGACCTCAGGGGGCTCTGTCGGCTACACCTTC.

This chain links TRBV7-9 with TRBJ2-7; a weak D match, TRBD2 (7 bases). The germline V gene encodes CDR1 SEHNR and CDR2 FQNEAQ (reference sequence). Trimming cost V 8 bases and J 0 bases, with 17 bases left between them. The CDR3 sequence is 15 residues long. The CDR3 spells CASHGGGAISYEQYF. The DNA for the CDR3 is TGTGCCAGCCATGGGGGGGGGGCCATCTCCTACGAGCAGTACTTC.